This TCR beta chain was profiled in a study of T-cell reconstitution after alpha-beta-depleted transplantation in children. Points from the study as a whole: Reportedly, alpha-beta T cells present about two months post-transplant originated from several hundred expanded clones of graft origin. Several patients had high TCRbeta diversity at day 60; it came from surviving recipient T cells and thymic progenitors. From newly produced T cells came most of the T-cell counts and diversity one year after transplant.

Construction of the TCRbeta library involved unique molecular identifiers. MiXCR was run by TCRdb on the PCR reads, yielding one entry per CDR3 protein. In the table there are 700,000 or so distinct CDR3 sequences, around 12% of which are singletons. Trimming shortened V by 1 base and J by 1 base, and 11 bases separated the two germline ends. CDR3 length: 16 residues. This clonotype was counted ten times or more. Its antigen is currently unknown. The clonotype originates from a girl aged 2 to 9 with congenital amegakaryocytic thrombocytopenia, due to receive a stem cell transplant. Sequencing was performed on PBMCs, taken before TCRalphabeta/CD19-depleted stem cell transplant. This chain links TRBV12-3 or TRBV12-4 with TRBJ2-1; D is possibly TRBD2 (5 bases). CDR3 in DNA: TGTGCCAGCAGTTTAGGGACTCGTCCTTCCTACAATGAGCAGTTCTTC. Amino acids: CASSLGTRPSYNEQFF.